One and the same sample provided the 14 T cell receptor beta chains below, sequenced in a study of vaccination and CD4 T cells after COVID-19. These receptors lack a known antigen. Cultured CD4+ T cell DNA underwent sequencing with the Oncomine TCR Beta short-read assay. In TCRdb, the PCR reads were re-called with MiXCR into one record per CDR3 protein. The table has 7,500 to 8,000 distinct CDR3 sequences, about three fifths seen once. Regarding treatment: roughly 10-day PBMC culture with coronavirus spike peptide pools or control peptides (ViraFEST assay). Harvesting of the unexposed donor's CD4+ T cells predated the COVID-19 pandemic (2011-2018). Source material: CD4+ T cells from blood, cultured in vitro. These receptors all stem from a human donor in good health.

This rearrangement joins TRBV5-6 to TRBJ2-1; D not resolved. Trimming pared 0 bases from V and 0 bases from J, leaving 10 bases between. The germline V gene has CDR1 SGHDT and CDR2 YYEEEE. This CDR3 is 16 amino acids long. The CDR3 spells CASSLAPAFSYNEQFF. The CDR3 DNA reads as TGTGCCAGCAGCTTGGCCCCGGCCTTCTCCTACAATGAGCAGTTCTTC.

This chain's CDR3 is CASSRTGGANYGYTF. The DNA of the CDR3 is TGTGCCAGTAGTAGAACAGGGGGCGCTAACTATGGCTACACCTTC. The genes are TRBV19 and TRBJ1-2, with 9 bases aligning to TRBD1. Germline V gene lookup returns CDR1 LNHDA and CDR2 SQIVND (reference sequence). The CDR3 length is 15 residues. Unmatched junction bases numbered 3, after V lost 4 bases and J lost 0 bases.

The chain combines TRBV19 with TRBJ1-2, with a weak D call TRBD1 (5 bases). Germline CDR1 LNHDA, CDR2 SQIVND (reference sequence). V was trimmed by 2 bases and J by 4 bases, leaving 11 bases between them. There are 14 residues in the CDR3. The CDR3 DNA follows: TGTGCCAGTAGTATATTAGGGGCAGTCTATGGCTACACCTTC. It is translated as CASSILGAVYGYTF.

V usage is TRBV6-1 and J usage is TRBJ2-7, with D possibly TRBD1 on 6 matching bases. Germline CDR1 and CDR2: MNHNS and SASEGT. Trimming shortened V by 7 bases and J by 6 bases, and 16 bases separated the two germline ends. This CDR3 is built from 13 residues. The CDR3 here is CASNPRTEFEQYF. CDR3 coding DNA: TGTGCCAGCAATCCCAGGACAGAGTTCGAGCAGTACTTC.

This clonotype has just one count. The rearrangement links TRBV5-5 to TRBJ1-2, with D tentatively TRBD1 (5 bases). CDR3 length: 15 residues. Germline values: CDR1 SGHKS, CDR2 YYEKEE (reference sequence). V shed 5 bases and J shed 0 bases, with 14 bases lying between them. CDR3 amino acids: CASRRIPTANYGYTF. CDR3 DNA sequence: TGTGCCAGCAGGAGGATCCCGACAGCTAACTATGGCTACACCTTC.

The CDR3 nucleotides are TGTGCCAGCAGCTTGGACAGGGGGTGGGAGCAGTACTTC. Encoded protein: CASSLDRGWEQYF. The J gene is TRBJ2-7, the V gene TRBV5-4; 8 positions match TRBD1. Trimming cost V 0 bases and J 7 bases; bases outside gene matches: 3. Looked up from germline, CDR1 is SGHNT and CDR2 is YYREEE (reference sequence). The CDR3 covers 13 residues.

The V call is TRBV20-1, the J call TRBJ1-1, with no clear D. CDR3 length: 16 residues. The V end was cut by 1 base, the J end by 4 bases, with 19 bases between. Germline assignment: CDR1 DFQATT and CDR2 SNEGSKA (reference sequence). CDR3 amino acids: CSARGGGSLRGTEAFF. The CDR3, as DNA: TGCAGTGCTAGAGGGGGTGGGTCCCTACGGGGCACTGAAGCTTTCTTT.

This clonotype has only a few counts. The V call is TRBV27, the J call TRBJ1-2; D remains ambiguous. In germline, CDR1 is MNHEY, CDR2 SMNVEV (reference sequence). The V gene lost 0 bases and the J gene lost 7 bases, with 12 bases spanning the gap. The length of the CDR3 is 14 residues. In DNA, the CDR3 is TGTGCCAGCAGTTTATCGATCTGGGCAGGTGGCTACACCTTC. It is translated as CASSLSIWAGGYTF.

This clonotype was picked up a small number of times. The rearrangement joins TRBV20-1 to TRBJ2-2; D is unclear. There are 12 residues in the CDR3. Trimming left V 5 bases short and J 9 bases short, with 13 bases between. Germline values: CDR1 DFQATT, CDR2 SNEGSKA (reference sequence). The CDR3 loop reads CSAGVFGRELFF. The CDR3 nucleotides are TGCAGTGCTGGGGTCTTCGGAAGGGAGCTGTTTTTT.

This chain joins TRBV14 and TRBJ1-6, with no clear D. Germline V gene data show CDR1 as SGHDN and CDR2 as FVKESK. The ends were cut back, 1 base at V and 5 bases at J, with 3 bases in the middle. This CDR3 region has 13 residues. The CDR3 is CASSQVHNSPLHF. CDR3 nucleotides: TGTGCCAGCAGCCAAGTTCATAATTCACCCCTCCACTTT.

This clonotype has just a few counts. This chain uses TRBV29-1 with TRBJ1-2; possibly TRBD1 for D (6 bases). Germline CDR1 reads SQVTM; CDR2 reads ANQGSEA. This CDR3 contains 14 residues. V dropped 4 bases and J dropped 1 base, with 13 bases sitting between them. Here the CDR3 reads CSVVRGGNNYGYTF. CDR3 nucleotide sequence: TGCAGCGTTGTTAGGGGGGGCAATAACTATGGCTACACCTTC. The full variable domain, completed using reference TRBV29-1 and TRBJ1-2, is SAVISQKPSRDICQRGTSLTIQCQVDSQVTMMFWYRQQPGQSLTLIATANQGSEATYESGFVIDKFPISRPNLTFSTLTVSNMSPEDSSIYLCSVVRGGNNYGYTFGSGTRLTVV.

This clonotype was seen a handful of times. This chain's CDR3 is CSARGGGDTEAFF. CDR3 in DNA: TGCAGTGCTAGAGGAGGGGGGGACACTGAAGCTTTCTTT. The gene calls are TRBV20-1 and TRBJ1-1, with a tentative D call TRBD1 (6 bases). The CDR3 length is 13 residues. Germline V gives CDR1 DFQATT, CDR2 SNEGSKA (reference sequence). V lost 1 base to trimming and J lost 3 bases, with 9 bases between them.

The CDR3 loop is CASSYSVGSGGLSSYEQYF. CDR3 nucleotide sequence: TGTGCCAGCAGTTACTCGGTTGGTAGCGGGGGCTTGAGCTCCTACGAGCAGTACTTC. V and J are TRBV6-2 or TRBV6-3 and TRBJ2-7; the match to TRBD2 covers 9 bases. This CDR3 has 19 residues. With 0 bases clipped from V and 0 bases from J, the junction kept 12 bases outside the gene matches. The germline V gene has CDR1 MNHEY and CDR2 SVGEGT.

The genes are TRBV27 and TRBJ2-2; TRBD2 might be the D (5 bases). Trimming took off 3 bases at V and 5 bases at J, with 10 bases between the two ends. The germline gives CDR1 MNHEY, CDR2 SMNVEV (reference sequence). The CDR3 has 14 amino acids. The CDR3 DNA reads TGTGCCAGCAGTTTGGGGAGAGGGACCGGGGAGCTGTTTTTT. It specifies CASSLGRGTGELFF.